These T cell receptor beta chains were read from a single sample in a study of T-cell reconstitution after alpha-beta-depleted transplantation in children. TCRdb redid the calling of the PCR reads with MiXCR, one entry per CDR3 protein. The sample gives about 78,000 distinct CDR3 sequences, over 12% of which show up once; 25% to 30% is in the top ten. Here the sequenced sample was PBMCs, mostly from graft donor cells, taken 180 days after TCRalphabeta/CD19-depleted stem cell transplant. All receptors come from a male patient under 10 years old who had a stem cell transplant for acute lymphoblastic leukemia, so the T cells may come from the graft donor. Each CDR3 is given without its conserved first and last residue.

TRBV25-1	TRBJ1-6	ASSETGSRSPLH
TRBV30	TRBJ2-1	AWTSGRASGEQF
TRBV29-1	TRBJ2-1	SVLDTGSYNEQF
TRBV5-1	TRBJ2-1	ASSLGLAGDGEQF
TRBV28	TRBJ1-1	ASRKPTGAFTEAF
TRBV7-7	TRBJ2-1	ASSLSQGGREQF
TRBV5-1	TRBJ2-1	ASSLERTLF
TRBV7-2	TRBJ2-3	ASSALGTSGRNTQY
TRBV5-1	TRBJ1-2	ASGWQGEDYGYT
TRBV28	TRBJ2-3	ASSSLGDSHTDTQY
TRBV6-1	TRBJ1-1	ASSLDRDFLMNTEAF
TRBV9	TRBJ1-6	ASSVVDRDNSPLH
TRBV29-1	TRBJ2-5	SVDSNPFVLQETQY
TRBV12-3/TRBV12-4	TRBJ2-3	ASSFARGRGSDTQY
TRBV7-2	TRBJ2-1	ASSGQVSSYNEQF
TRBV4-2	TRBJ2-7	ASSQEQWGLEDYEQY
TRBV10-3	TRBJ1-6	AIRAWEGRSSPLH
TRBV20-1	TRBJ1-1	SASVFQAF